The T cell receptor beta chain described here comes from a study of CD8 T cells in Susac syndrome. Peripheral blood CD8+ and CD4+ T cells were profiled by TCR beta sequencing. TEMRA cells were enriched by FACS, while CD8+ and CD4+ T cells were obtained through a negative isolation that was performed magnetically. Random hexamers were used to reverse transcribe roughly 0.5 to 1 ug of RNA. The method of amplification for TCR beta CDR3 was immunoSEQ multiplex PCR, covering 54 Vbeta and 13 Jbeta. A single record per CDR3 protein comes from TCRdb applying MiXCR to the immunoSEQ multiplex PCR reads. This repertoire shows about 440,000 distinct CDR3 sequences, 85% to 90% found once; its top ten account for roughly 0.11%. Germline V CDR1 and CDR2: SGHDT, YYEEEE. This CDR3 contains 17 residues. Losses at the gene ends were 4 bases for V and 1 base for J; bases not matched to a gene: 8.

V usage is TRBV5-6 and J usage is TRBJ1-5; TRBD1 matches at 10 bases. Sequenced: CD8+ T cells from PBMCs. The clonotype was recovered from a human donor with multiple sclerosis. CDR3 DNA: TGTGCCAGCAGCCTGACAGGGGGCGCGGAAAGCAATCAGCCCCAGCATTTT. Translating it yields CASSLTGGAESNQPQHF.